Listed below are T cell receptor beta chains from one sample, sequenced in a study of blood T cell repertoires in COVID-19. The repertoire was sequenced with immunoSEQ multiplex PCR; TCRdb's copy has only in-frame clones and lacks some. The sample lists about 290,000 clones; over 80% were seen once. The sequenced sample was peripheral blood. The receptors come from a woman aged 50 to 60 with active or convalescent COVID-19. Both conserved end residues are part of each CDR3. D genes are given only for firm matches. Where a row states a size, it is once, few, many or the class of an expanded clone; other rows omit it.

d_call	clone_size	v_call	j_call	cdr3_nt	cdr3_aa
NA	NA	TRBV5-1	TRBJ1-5	TGCGCCAGCAGCTCCACCCCTATGGAGGCCCAGCATTTT	CASSSTPMEAQHF
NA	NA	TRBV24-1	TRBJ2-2	TGTGCCACCAGTGATCCCGCCAGGGGGGCCGGGGAGCTGTTTTTT	CATSDPARGAGELFF
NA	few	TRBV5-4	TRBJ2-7	TGTGCCAGCAGCGGCCGGGACTTTCCCTACGAGCAGTACTTC	CASSGRDFPYEQYF
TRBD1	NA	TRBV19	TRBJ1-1	TGTGCCAGTAGTTACAGGGGTAGAACTGAAGCTTTCTTT	CASSYRGRTEAFF
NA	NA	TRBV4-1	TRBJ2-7	TGCGCCAGCAGCCAAGATGGCACAGAGCACTACGAGCAGTACTTC	CASSQDGTEHYEQYF
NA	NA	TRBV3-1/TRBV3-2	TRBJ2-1	TGTGCCAGCAGCCAAGTCCGAACTGTTCGATCGGGTGAGCAGTTCTTC	CASSQVRTVRSGEQFF
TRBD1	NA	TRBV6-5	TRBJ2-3	TGTGCCAGCAGTTTGGACAGGGGACCAGATACGCAGTATTTT	CASSLDRGPDTQYF
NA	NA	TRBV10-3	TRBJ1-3	TGTGCCATCAGCCTGAGTGGAAACACCATATATTTT	CAISLSGNTIYF
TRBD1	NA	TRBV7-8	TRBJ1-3	TGTGCCAGCAGCCCTTACCAGACAGGGGAAATGGGAAACACCATATATTTT	CASSPYQTGEMGNTIYF
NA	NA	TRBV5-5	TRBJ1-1	TGTGCCAGCAGCCCCCGGGGGGGACAAGCTTTCTTT	CASSPRGGQAFF
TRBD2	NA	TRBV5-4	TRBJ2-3	TGTGCCAGCAGCTTGGCCAGGCGGGAGGCAAGGGGGGATACGCAGTATTTT	CASSLARREARGDTQYF
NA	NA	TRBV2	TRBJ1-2	TGTGCCAGCAGTGGACAGGTACGGAACTATGGCTACACCTTC	CASSGQVRNYGYTF
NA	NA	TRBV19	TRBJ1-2	TGTGCCAGTAGTCCCCTCCCGGGAGATATCTATGGCTACACCTTC	CASSPLPGDIYGYTF
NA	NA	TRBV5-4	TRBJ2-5	TGTGCCAGCAGCTCCCCTCTTCGGGACCAAGAGACCCAGTACTTC	CASSSPLRDQETQYF
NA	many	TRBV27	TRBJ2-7	TGTGCCAGCAGTTCGACCTCCGGGACATCATACGAGCAGTACTTC	CASSSTSGTSYEQYF
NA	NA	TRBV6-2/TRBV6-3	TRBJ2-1	TGTGCCAGCAGTCAGGGAAATCAGTTCTTC	CASSQGNQFF
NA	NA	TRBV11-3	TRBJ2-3	TGTGCCAGCAGCCAGGGGAGAGGGACAGATACGCAGTATTTT	CASSQGRGTDTQYF
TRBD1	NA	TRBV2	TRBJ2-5	TGTGCCAGCGCTGGGACAGGGCAAGAGACCCAGTACTTC	CASAGTGQETQYF
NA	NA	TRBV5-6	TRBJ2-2	TGTGCCAGCAGCTTGGGTAGCGGCGGTGCCGGGGAGCTGTTTTTT	CASSLGSGGAGELFF
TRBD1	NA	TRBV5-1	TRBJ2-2	TGCGCCAGCAGCTTGGGGACAGGGGGCGCCGGGGAGCTGTTTTTT	CASSLGTGGAGELFF
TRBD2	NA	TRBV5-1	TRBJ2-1	TGCGCCAGCAGCTTGGTAGCGGGAAGCTCCTACAATGAGCAGTTCTTC	CASSLVAGSSYNEQFF
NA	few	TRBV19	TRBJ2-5	TGTGCCAGTACCCATACAGGAGTCGAGACCCAGTACTTC	CASTHTGVETQYF
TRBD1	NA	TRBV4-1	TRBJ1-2	TGCGCCAGCAGCCAGAGACAGGGGACGGTAGATGGCTACACCTTC	CASSQRQGTVDGYTF
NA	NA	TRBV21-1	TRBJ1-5	TGTGCCCGACTGGACAGGCGGGACGGCAATCAGCCCCAGCATTTT	CARLDRRDGNQPQHF
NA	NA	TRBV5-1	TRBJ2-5	TGCGCCAGCAGCTTGATGGCCCTGCAAGAGACCCAGTACTTC	CASSLMALQETQYF
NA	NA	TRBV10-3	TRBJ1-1	TGTGCCATCAGTGCGAGGGGGTTGGGCACTGAAGCTTTCTTT	CAISARGLGTEAFF
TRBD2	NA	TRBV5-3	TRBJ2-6	TGTGCCAGAAGCTCGGAACCTACTAGCGGGAGTCTCTCTGGGGCCAACGTCCTGACTTTC	CARSSEPTSGSLSGANVLTF
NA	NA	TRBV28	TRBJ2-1	TGTGCCAGCAGTTTATGGGACTACAAAAACAATGAGCAGTTCTTC	CASSLWDYKNNEQFF
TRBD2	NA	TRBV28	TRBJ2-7	TGTGCCAGCAGCCTAGCTAGCGGGAGTTTTCTGGCCATTTACGAGCAGTACTTC	CASSLASGSFLAIYEQYF